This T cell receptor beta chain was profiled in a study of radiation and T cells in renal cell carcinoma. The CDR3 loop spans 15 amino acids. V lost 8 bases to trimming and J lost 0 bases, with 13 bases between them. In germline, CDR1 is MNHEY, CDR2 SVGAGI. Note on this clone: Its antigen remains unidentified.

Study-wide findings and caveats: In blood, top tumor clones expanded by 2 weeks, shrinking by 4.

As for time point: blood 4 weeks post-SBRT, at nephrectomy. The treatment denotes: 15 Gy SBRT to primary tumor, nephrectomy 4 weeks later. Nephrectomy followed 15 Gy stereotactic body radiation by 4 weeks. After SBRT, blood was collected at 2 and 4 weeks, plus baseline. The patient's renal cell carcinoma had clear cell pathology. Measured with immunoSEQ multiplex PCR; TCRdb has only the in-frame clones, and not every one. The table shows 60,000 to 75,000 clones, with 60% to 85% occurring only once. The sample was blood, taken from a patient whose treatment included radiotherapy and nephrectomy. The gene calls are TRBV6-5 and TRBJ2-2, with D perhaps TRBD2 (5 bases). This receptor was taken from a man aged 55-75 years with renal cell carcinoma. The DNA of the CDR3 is TGTGCCAGCGAAGATGGGAGTGCGAACACCGGGGAGCTGTTTTTT. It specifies CASEDGSANTGELFF.